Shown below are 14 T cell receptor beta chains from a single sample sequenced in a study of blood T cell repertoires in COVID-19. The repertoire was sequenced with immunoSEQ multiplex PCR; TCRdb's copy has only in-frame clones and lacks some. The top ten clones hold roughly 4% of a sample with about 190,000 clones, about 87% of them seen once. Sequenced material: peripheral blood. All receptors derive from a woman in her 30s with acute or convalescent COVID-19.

DNA for the CDR3: TGTGCCAGCAGCCCCGGGATTCCCTACGAGCAGTACTTC. Its protein product is CASSPGIPYEQYF. The genes are TRBV3-1 (or the pseudogene TRBV3-2) and TRBJ2-7, with a possible D match to TRBD2 (5 bases). This CDR3 contains 13 residues. Between the trimmed V and J ends, which lost 4 bases and 2 bases, there was a span of 9 bases. Germline CDR1 and CDR2: LGHDT and YNNKEL (reference sequence).

The CDR3 protein is CASSFFTSGSGDRQFF. For the CDR3, the DNA is TGTGCCAGCAGCTTTTTCACTAGCGGGAGTGGGGACCGACAGTTCTTC. This chain links TRBV5-4 with TRBJ2-1; 11 nucleotides align to TRBD2. CDR1 is SGHNT, CDR2 YYREEE, per germline (reference sequence). V trimming: 2 bases; J trimming: 13 bases; junction bases outside the gene matches: 14. There are 16 residues in the CDR3.

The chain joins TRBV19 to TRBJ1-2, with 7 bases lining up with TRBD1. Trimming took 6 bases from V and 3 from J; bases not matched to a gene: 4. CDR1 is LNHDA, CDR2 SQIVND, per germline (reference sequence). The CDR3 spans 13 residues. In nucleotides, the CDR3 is TGTGCCAGTAGCAGGCAGGGGGACTATGGCTACACCTTC. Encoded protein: CASSRQGDYGYTF. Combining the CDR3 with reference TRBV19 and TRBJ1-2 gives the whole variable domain DGGITQSPKYLFRKEGQNVTLSCEQNLNHDAMYWYRQDPGQGLRLIYYSQIVNDFQKGDIAEGYSVSREKKESFPLTVTSAQKNPTAFYLCASSRQGDYGYTFGSGTRLTVV.

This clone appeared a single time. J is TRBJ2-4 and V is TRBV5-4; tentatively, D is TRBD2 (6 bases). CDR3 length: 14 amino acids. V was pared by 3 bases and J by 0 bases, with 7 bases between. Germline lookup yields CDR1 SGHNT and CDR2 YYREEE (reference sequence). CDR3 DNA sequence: TGTGCCAGCAGCTACGGGGGAGCCAAAAACATTCAGTACTTC. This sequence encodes CASSYGGAKNIQYF. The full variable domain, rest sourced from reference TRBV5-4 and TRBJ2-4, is ETGVTQSPTHLIKTRGQQVTLRCSSQSGHNTVSWYQQALGQGPQFIFQYYREEENGRGNFPPRFSGLQFPNYSSELNVNALELDDSALYLCASSYGGAKNIQYFGAGTRLSVL.

CDR3 DNA sequence: TGTGCCACCAGTGCCGGGACAAGGAATCAGCCCCAGCATTTT. It encodes CATSAGTRNQPQHF. The chain employs TRBV24-1 and TRBJ1-5; maybe TRBD1 (6 bases). The CDR3 has 14 residues. Trimming cost V 5 bases and J 4 bases, with 11 bases left between them. Germline V gives CDR1 KGHDR, CDR2 SFDVKD.

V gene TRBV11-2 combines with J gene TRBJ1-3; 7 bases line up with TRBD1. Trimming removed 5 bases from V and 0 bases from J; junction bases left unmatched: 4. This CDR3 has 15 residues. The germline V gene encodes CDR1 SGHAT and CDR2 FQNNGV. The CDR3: CASSPDRSSGNTIYF. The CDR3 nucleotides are TGTGCCAGCAGCCCGGACAGGAGCTCTGGAAACACCATATATTTT.

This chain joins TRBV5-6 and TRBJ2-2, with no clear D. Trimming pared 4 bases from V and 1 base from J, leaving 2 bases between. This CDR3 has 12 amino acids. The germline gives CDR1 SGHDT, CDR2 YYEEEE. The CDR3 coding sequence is TGTGCCAGCAGCCGGAACACCGGGGAGCTGTTTTTT. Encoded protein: CASSRNTGELFF.

The CDR3 coding sequence is TGTGCCATCGGAAGTGGGCAATGGGCTTTCTTT. Protein: CAIGSGQWAFF. The chain employs TRBV10-3 and TRBJ1-1, with unresolved D. Germline V gene data show CDR1 as ENHRY and CDR2 as SYGVKD. V was cut by 8 bases and J by 11 bases, with 15 bases left in between. This CDR3 comprises 11 residues.

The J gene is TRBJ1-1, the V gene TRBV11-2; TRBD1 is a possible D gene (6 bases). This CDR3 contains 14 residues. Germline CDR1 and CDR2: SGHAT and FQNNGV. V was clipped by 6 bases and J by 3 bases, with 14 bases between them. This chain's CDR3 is CASSYRAQDTEAFF. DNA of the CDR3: TGTGCCAGCAGTTACAGGGCTCAGGACACTGAAGCTTTCTTT.

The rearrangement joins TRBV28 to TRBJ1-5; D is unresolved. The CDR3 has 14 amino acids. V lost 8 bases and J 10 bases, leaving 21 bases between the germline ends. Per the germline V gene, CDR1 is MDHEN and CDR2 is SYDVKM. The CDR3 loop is CASRRGWELVPQHF. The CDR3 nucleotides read TGTGCCAGCCGTCGAGGGTGGGAGTTGGTACCCCAGCATTTT.

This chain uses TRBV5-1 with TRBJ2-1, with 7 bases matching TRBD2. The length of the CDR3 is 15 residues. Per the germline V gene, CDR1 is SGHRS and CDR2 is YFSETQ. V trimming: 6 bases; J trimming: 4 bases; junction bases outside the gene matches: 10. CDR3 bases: TGCGCCAGCACCGTTGGGAGGGCACCTTACAATGAGCAGTTCTTC. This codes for CASTVGRAPYNEQFF.

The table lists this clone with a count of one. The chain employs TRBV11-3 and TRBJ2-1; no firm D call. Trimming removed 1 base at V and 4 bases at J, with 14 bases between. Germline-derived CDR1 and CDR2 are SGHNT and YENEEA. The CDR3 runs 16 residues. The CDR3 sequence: CASSLATGRIYNEQFF. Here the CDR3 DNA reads TGTGCCAGCAGCTTAGCGACTGGCCGGATTTACAATGAGCAGTTCTTC.

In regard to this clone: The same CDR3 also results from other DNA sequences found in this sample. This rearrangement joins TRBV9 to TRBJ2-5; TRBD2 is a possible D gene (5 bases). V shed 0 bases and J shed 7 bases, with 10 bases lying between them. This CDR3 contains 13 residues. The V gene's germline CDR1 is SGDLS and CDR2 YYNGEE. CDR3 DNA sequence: TGTGCCAGCAGCGTAGAGGGAGAAGGGACCCAGTACTTC. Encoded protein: CASSVEGEGTQYF.

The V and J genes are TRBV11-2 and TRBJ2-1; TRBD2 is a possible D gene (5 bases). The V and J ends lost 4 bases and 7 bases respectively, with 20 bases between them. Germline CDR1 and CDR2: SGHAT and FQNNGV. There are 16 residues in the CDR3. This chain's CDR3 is CASSSLRIAGNNEQFF. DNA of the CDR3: TGTGCCAGCAGCTCCTTAAGGATCGCGGGCAATAATGAGCAGTTCTTC.